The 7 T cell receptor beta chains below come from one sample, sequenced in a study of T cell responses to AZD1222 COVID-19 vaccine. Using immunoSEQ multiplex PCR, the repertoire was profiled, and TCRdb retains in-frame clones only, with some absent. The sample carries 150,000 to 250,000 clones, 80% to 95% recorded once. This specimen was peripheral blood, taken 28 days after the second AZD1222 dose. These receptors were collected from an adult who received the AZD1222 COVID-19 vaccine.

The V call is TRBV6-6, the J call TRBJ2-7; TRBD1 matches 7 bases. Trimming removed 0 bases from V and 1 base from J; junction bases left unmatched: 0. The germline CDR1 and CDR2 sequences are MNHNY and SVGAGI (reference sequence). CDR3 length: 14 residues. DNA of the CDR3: TGTGCCAGCAGTTACTCGGACAGGTCCTACGAGCAGTACTTC. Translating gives CASSYSDRSYEQYF.

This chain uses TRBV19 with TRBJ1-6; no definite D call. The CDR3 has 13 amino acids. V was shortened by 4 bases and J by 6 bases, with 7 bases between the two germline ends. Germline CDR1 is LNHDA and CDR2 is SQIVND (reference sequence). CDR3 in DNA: TGTGCCAGTAGTAGGGGTTTTAATTCACCCCTCCACTTT. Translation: CASSRGFNSPLHF. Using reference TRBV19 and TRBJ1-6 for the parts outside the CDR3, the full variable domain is DGGITQSPKYLFRKEGQNVTLSCEQNLNHDAMYWYRQDPGQGLRLIYYSQIVNDFQKGDIAEGYSVSREKKESFPLTVTSAQKNPTAFYLCASSRGFNSPLHFGNGTRLTVT.

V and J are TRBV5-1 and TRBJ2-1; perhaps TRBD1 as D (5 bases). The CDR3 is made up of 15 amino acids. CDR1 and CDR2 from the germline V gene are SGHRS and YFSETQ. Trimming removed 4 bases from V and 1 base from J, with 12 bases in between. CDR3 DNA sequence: TGCGCCAGCAGCATATCAGGGCTTTCCTACAATGAGCAGTTCTTC. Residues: CASSISGLSYNEQFF.

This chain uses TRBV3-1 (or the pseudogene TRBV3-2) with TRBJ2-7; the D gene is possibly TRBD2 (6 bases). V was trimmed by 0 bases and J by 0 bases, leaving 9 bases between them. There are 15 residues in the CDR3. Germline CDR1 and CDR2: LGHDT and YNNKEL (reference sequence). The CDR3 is CASSQEGGISYEQYF. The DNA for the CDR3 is TGTGCCAGCAGCCAAGAGGGCGGGATCTCCTACGAGCAGTACTTC.

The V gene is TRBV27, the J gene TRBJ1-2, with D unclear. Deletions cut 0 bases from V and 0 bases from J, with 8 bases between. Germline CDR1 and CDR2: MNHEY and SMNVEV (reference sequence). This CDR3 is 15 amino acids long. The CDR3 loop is CASSLSIGPNYGYTF. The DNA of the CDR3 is TGTGCCAGCAGTTTATCCATCGGGCCTAACTATGGCTACACCTTC.

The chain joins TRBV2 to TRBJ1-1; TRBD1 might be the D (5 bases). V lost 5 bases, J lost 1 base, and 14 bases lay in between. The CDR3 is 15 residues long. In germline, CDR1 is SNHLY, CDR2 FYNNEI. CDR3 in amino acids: CASSSRKGPNTEAFF. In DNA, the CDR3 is TGTGCCAGCAGTTCCCGGAAGGGGCCGAACACTGAAGCTTTCTTT.

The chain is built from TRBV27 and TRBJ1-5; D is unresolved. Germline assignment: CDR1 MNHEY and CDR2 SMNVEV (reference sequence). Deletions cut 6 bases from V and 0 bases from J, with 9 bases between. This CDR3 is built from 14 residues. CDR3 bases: TGTGCCAGCAGATTTATCGGTAGCAATCAGCCCCAGCATTTT. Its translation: CASRFIGSNQPQHF.